This T cell receptor (beta chain) was sequenced for a study of T cells in Graves' hyperthyroidism and ophthalmopathy. Study-wide background: The blood sample was taken at first diagnosis, before treatment began. Overall study findings and caveats: Blood shared most expanded thyroid clonotypes above 0.001.

This clonotype was recorded a few times. Its antigen is unknown. The CDR3 extends over 14 amino acids. Trimming cost V 0 bases and J 12 bases, with 17 bases left between them. CDR1 LGHNA and CDR2 YNFKEQ come from the germline V gene. From RNA transcripts, TCR beta CDR3 regions were amplified. The study used the HTBI primer set for a first-round RT-PCR of the TCR CDR3. One entry per CDR3 protein results from TCRdb running MiXCR on the multiplex PCR reads. The table records roughly 290,000 distinct CDR3 sequences, 13% of them present only once. First hyperthyroidism diagnosis is when the blood sample was obtained, before any ophthalmopathy symptoms.

The sequenced sample consisted of blood. This receptor was obtained from a woman between 25 and 40 years old with Graves' hyperthyroidism that later progressed to Graves' ophthalmopathy. V is TRBV4-2 and J is TRBJ2-5, with D unresolved. CDR3 residues: CASSQEGRLAPKYF. The CDR3 region has the DNA TGTGCCAGCAGCCAAGAGGGTCGGCTGGCCCCTAAGTACTTC.